This T cell receptor (beta chain) was sequenced in a study of tumor-infiltrating lymphocytes in oesophageal squamous cell carcinoma. Trimming cost V 3 bases and J 3 bases, with 26 bases left between them. This CDR3 is built from 19 residues. CDR1 and CDR2 from the germline V gene are LNHDA and SQIVND (reference sequence). TCRdb independently ran MiXCR on the PCR reads; one entry per CDR3 protein. The repertoire holds under 20,000 distinct CDR3 sequences, approximately 49% seen once, with roughly two fifths in the top ten. At least ten counts were recorded for this clonotype. This TCR was recovered from a female donor with esophageal squamous cell carcinoma. Sequenced sample: esophageal tumor tissue. V gene TRBV19 combines with J gene TRBJ2-5; D gene uncertain. The CDR3 is CASSIRQLSHGIWEETQYF. In DNA, the CDR3 is TGTGCCAGTAGTATTCGTCAATTAAGTCATGGAATCTGGGAAGAGACCCAGTACTTC.